The next 11 T cell receptor beta chains were all read from a single sample in a study of cytomegalovirus exposure and HLA in healthy donors. Here immunoSEQ multiplex PCR was the method, and the copy in TCRdb shows in-frame clones only, minus some. The sample shows 150,000 to 200,000 clones, 86% of them seen only once. Sample: PBMCs. These receptors originate from a woman younger than 35 in good health and CMV-seronegative.

The chain couples TRBV6-5 to TRBJ1-2, with D maybe TRBD1 (5 bases). The CDR3 sequence is 13 residues long. V lost 5 bases and J 4 bases, leaving 11 bases between the germline ends. The germline CDR1 and CDR2 sequences are MNHEY and SVGAGI. The CDR3 sequence is CASSIFTGYGYTF. CDR3 nucleotide sequence: TGTGCCAGCAGTATTTTCACAGGCTATGGCTACACCTTC.

This rearrangement joins TRBV21-1 to TRBJ1-1; the D call TRBD1 from the table was never checked on the DNA. TRBV21-1 is a pseudogene. This CDR3 is built from 17 residues. The CDR3 sequence: CASSKIGSGGSDTEAFF. CDR3 sequence (DNA): TGTGCCAGCAGCAAAATTGGGTCAGGGGGCTCGGACACTGAAGCTTTCTTT.

The rearrangement links TRBV7-6 to TRBJ2-1; 7 positions agree with TRBD1. The CDR3 has 17 amino acids. Germline V gives CDR1 SGHVS, CDR2 FNYEAQ. Unmatched junction bases numbered 11, after V lost 6 bases and J lost 0 bases. CDR3 DNA: TGTGCCAGCAGTTTTCGCTGGACAGGACGCTCCTACAATGAGCAGTTCTTC. Its protein is CASSFRWTGRSYNEQFF.

Here the CDR3 reads CASSPRATGFYFQPQHF. DNA of the CDR3: TGTGCCAGCAGTCCTAGAGCCACAGGGTTTTATTTTCAGCCCCAGCATTTT. The chain links TRBV27 to TRBJ1-5; TRBD1 is a possible D gene (6 bases). Germline CDR1 MNHEY, CDR2 SMNVEV (reference sequence). The CDR3 has 17 residues. The germline V and J ends were trimmed by 5 bases and 6 bases, with 23 bases remaining between them.

This clone came up a few times. The chain uses TRBV27 and TRBJ1-5; weak D call: TRBD1 (5 bases). Trimming took 8 bases from V and 5 from J, leaving 16 bases between them. The CDR3 is made up of 14 amino acids. Germline CDR1 is MNHEY and CDR2 is SMNVEV (reference sequence). The chain's CDR3 is CASRGRALHQPQHF. CDR3 in DNA: TGTGCCAGCCGTGGCAGGGCCCTACATCAGCCCCAGCATTTT.

The chain links TRBV6-5 to TRBJ1-5; no clear D gene. V shed 11 bases and J shed 0 bases, with 14 bases lying between them. The CDR3 is 14 amino acids. Germline-derived CDR1 and CDR2 are MNHEY and SVGAGI. CDR3 sequence reads: CAPTADYSNQPQHF. CDR3 nucleotides: TGTGCCCCAACGGCAGACTATAGCAATCAGCCCCAGCATTTT.

This clone was picked up one time. V is TRBV10-1 and J is TRBJ1-1, with D possibly matching TRBD1 (5 bases). The V end was cut by 0 bases, the J end by 4 bases, with 12 bases between. This CDR3 is 15 amino acids long. CDR1 WNHNN and CDR2 SYGVQD come from the germline V gene (reference sequence). CDR3 region: CASSESAGRPTEAFF. The CDR3 nucleotides are TGCGCCAGCAGTGAGTCGGCAGGGCGGCCCACTGAAGCTTTCTTT.

The V call is TRBV10-3, the J call TRBJ2-7; a weak D match, TRBD1 (6 bases). V was clipped by 6 bases and J by 1 base, with 16 bases between them. The length of the CDR3 is 15 residues. Germline-derived CDR1 and CDR2 are ENHRY and SYGVKD. DNA of the CDR3: TGTGCCATCAGGGGACCGGGGACAATTTCCTACGAGCAGTACTTC. This gives the protein CAIRGPGTISYEQYF.

The J gene is TRBJ1-3, the V gene TRBV7-9; D is undetermined. Germline assignment: CDR1 SEHNR and CDR2 FQNEAQ (reference sequence). V lost 8 bases, J lost 4 bases, and 3 bases lay in between. The CDR3 totals 10 residues. CDR3 coding DNA: TGTGCCAGCCTCGGAAACACCATATATTTT. Translated, it gives CASLGNTIYF.

V gene TRBV5-4 combines with J gene TRBJ1-2, with D unclear. V lost 0 bases and J lost 3, with 9 bases in between. The CDR3 length is 14 residues. The germline V gene has CDR1 SGHNT and CDR2 YYREEE (reference sequence). The CDR3 loop reads CASSLAGSYYGYTF. Here the CDR3 DNA reads TGTGCCAGCAGCTTGGCCGGGAGCTACTATGGCTACACCTTC.

The rearrangement links TRBV11-2 to TRBJ1-1; no clear D gene. The CDR3 is 13 residues long. The V gene lost 4 bases and the J gene lost 1 base, with 7 bases spanning the gap. Germline V gives CDR1 SGHAT, CDR2 FQNNGV. CDR3 sequence (DNA): TGTGCCAGCAGCTCACAGAGGAACACTGAAGCTTTCTTT. It codes for CASSSQRNTEAFF.